These 17 T cell receptor beta chains came from one sample sequenced in a study of beta chain features in type 1 diabetes. Investigators reverse transcribed all isolated RNA, so they sequenced expressed TCRB transcripts. TCRdb's copy holds only in-frame clones and misses some; the assay was immunoSEQ multiplex PCR. In the table there are hundreds of thousands of clones, roughly 17% of which are singletons. Source material: naive CD4+ T cells from blood. The receptors were gathered from a woman between 18 and 30 years old in good health.

CDR3 protein: CASSLGQTLQETQYF. The CDR3, as DNA: TGTGCCAGCAGCCTGGGTCAGACACTCCAAGAGACCCAGTACTTC. The V call is TRBV7-3, the J call TRBJ2-5; D gene uncertain. The CDR3 loop spans 15 amino acids. The V end was cut by 5 bases, the J end by 1 base, with 14 bases between. The germline V gene encodes CDR1 SGHTA and CDR2 FQGTGA.

This clone was counted between two and nine times. This rearrangement joins TRBV28 to TRBJ1-1; D not resolved. This CDR3 is 11 amino acids long. V lost 10 bases to trimming and J lost 4 bases, with 10 bases between them. Germline assignment: CDR1 MDHEN and CDR2 SYDVKM. The CDR3 spells CATGRSTEAFF. The CDR3 coding sequence is TGTGCCACAGGACGGTCCACTGAAGCTTTCTTT.

This rearrangement joins TRBV7-2 to TRBJ2-3; tentatively, D is TRBD1 or TRBD2 (5 bases each). The CDR3 runs to 14 residues. V was cut by 4 bases and J by 3 bases, with 11 bases left in between. The germline V gene encodes CDR1 SGHTA and CDR2 FQGNSA. For the CDR3, the DNA is TGTGCCAGCAGCTCGAGTTGGGGGACAGATACGCAGTATTTT. Amino acids: CASSSSWGTDTQYF.

This chain joins TRBV15 and TRBJ1-1; no reliable D call. V dropped 1 base and J dropped 1 base, with 7 bases sitting between them. This CDR3 contains 14 residues. The germline CDR1 and CDR2 sequences are LNHNV and YYDKDF (reference sequence). CDR3 bases: TGTGCCACCAGCAGAGGTCAAGAGAACACTGAAGCTTTCTTT. This translates into CATSRGQENTEAFF.

In this sample, this clone turned up a few times. J is TRBJ2-1 and V is TRBV7-3; D is unclear. CDR1 SGHTA and CDR2 FQGTGA come from the germline V gene. This CDR3 has 13 amino acids. The V end lost 4 bases, the J end lost 3 bases, and 7 bases lay between the germline ends. As DNA, the CDR3 is TGTGCCAGCAGCTCCGTAAACTACAATGAGCAGTTCTTC. Encoded protein: CASSSVNYNEQFF.

V usage is TRBV29-1 and J usage is TRBJ2-5; 11 nucleotides match TRBD1. The J call may be wrong; the DNA end is better matched by TRBJ2-7. Germline CDR1 and CDR2: SQVTM and ANQGSEA. There are 14 residues in the CDR3. DNA of the CDR3: TGCAGCGCCAGGTCGGGGACAGGGGGCTACGAGCAGTACTTC. Residues: CSARSGTGGYEQYF.

The J gene is TRBJ2-7, the V gene TRBV21-1; TRBD2, the D gene given by the table, was not confirmed from the DNA. TRBV21-1 counts as a pseudogene. The CDR3 is 21 amino acids. The CDR3 protein is CASTQRQAGGPSYELPYEQYF. For the CDR3, the DNA is TGTGCCAGCACCCAAAGGCAAGCGGGTGGACCCTCCTACGAGTTGCCATATGAGCAGTACTTC.

The gene calls are TRBV18 and TRBJ1-1; D is uncertain. The CDR3 length is 15 residues. Germline V gives CDR1 KGHSH, CDR2 LQKENI. V lost 5 bases, J lost 0 bases, and 13 bases lay in between. CDR3: CASSNRVVMNTEAFF. The CDR3 nucleotides read TGTGCCAGCTCAAATCGGGTAGTCATGAACACTGAAGCTTTCTTT. The full variable domain, in which reference TRBV18 and TRBJ1-1 provide the parts outside the CDR3, is NAGVMQNPRHLVRRRGQEARLRCSPMKGHSHVYWYRQLPEEGLKFMVYLQKENIIDESGMPKERFSAEFPKEGPSILRIQQVVRGDSAAYFCASSNRVVMNTEAFFGQGTRLTVV.

The chain is built from TRBV27 and TRBJ2-5; TRBD1 or TRBD2 may be the D gene (5 bases each). The germline V gene encodes CDR1 MNHEY and CDR2 SMNVEV (reference sequence). The CDR3 consists of 16 residues. Trimming pared 1 base from V and 9 bases from J, leaving 21 bases between. CDR3 nucleotide sequence: TGTGCCAGCAGTTTATACCCGGGGCAAGCTGTGGGGGCCCAGTACTTC. Protein product: CASSLYPGQAVGAQYF.

This chain links TRBV9 with TRBJ2-4; a possible D gene is TRBD1 (6 bases). The V end was cut by 4 bases, the J end by 2 bases, with 13 bases between. The germline CDR1 and CDR2 sequences are SGDLS and YYNGEE. This CDR3 has 15 residues. The CDR3 DNA follows: TGTGCCAGCAGCCGGAACAGGGATACCAAAAACATTCAGTACTTC. Translated, it gives CASSRNRDTKNIQYF.

A few counts support this clone. V gene TRBV21-1 combines with J gene TRBJ2-1; the table's D call TRBD1 went unverified against the DNA. TRBV21-1 has pseudogene status. This CDR3 comprises 16 residues. CDR3: CASSKTTRGTYNEQFF. In DNA, the CDR3 is TGTGCCAGCAGCAAAACTACCAGGGGTACCTACAATGAGCAGTTCTTC.

This chain connects TRBV11-2 to TRBJ1-5; D is perhaps TRBD1 (5 bases). V was shortened by 3 bases and J by 0 bases, with 12 bases between the two germline ends. The germline CDR1 and CDR2 sequences are SGHAT and FQNNGV. The CDR3 contains 16 residues. The CDR3 DNA reads as TGTGCCAGCAGCTTGTCAGGGTTAGATAGCAATCAGCCCCAGCATTTT. As protein: CASSLSGLDSNQPQHF.

This chain links TRBV28 with TRBJ2-7; D is possibly TRBD2 (5 bases). CDR1 MDHEN and CDR2 SYDVKM come from the germline V gene. The CDR3 runs to 14 residues. V was pared by 3 bases and J by 3 bases, with 12 bases between. CDR3 nucleotide sequence: TGTGCCAGCAGTTTGGCAGCGGCAGACTACGAGCAGTACTTC. This gives the protein CASSLAAADYEQYF.

This rearrangement joins TRBV25-1 to TRBJ2-3; 8 nucleotides match TRBD2. This CDR3 region has 12 residues. From germline, CDR1 is MGHDK and CDR2 SYGVNS. The ends lost 1 base at V and 12 bases at J; junction bases unmatched: 3. The CDR3 DNA reads as TGTGCCAGCAGTGAATCGGGACTAGTTCAGTATTTT. Translated, it gives CASSESGLVQYF. The full variable domain, completed using reference TRBV25-1 and TRBJ2-3, is EADIYQTPRYLVIGTGKKITLECSQTMGHDKMYWYQQDPGMELHLIHYSYGVNSTEKGDLSSESTVSRIRTEHFPLTLESARPSHTSQYLCASSESGLVQYFGPGTRLTVL.

This clone was counted between two and nine times. J is TRBJ2-5 and V is TRBV7-2; 7 nucleotides line up with TRBD1. Losses at the gene ends were 4 bases for V and 5 bases for J; bases not matched to a gene: 7. CDR1 and CDR2 (germline): SGHTA, FQGNSA. The CDR3 loop spans 14 amino acids. CDR3 in amino acids: CASSYRQGRETQYF. The CDR3 nucleotides read TGTGCCAGCAGCTACCGACAGGGTCGTGAGACCCAGTACTTC.

This clone has only a few counts. For the CDR3, the DNA is TGTGCCAGCACTGTAAGGACTAGCGGGGAAGAGACCCAGTACTTC. It is translated as CASTVRTSGEETQYF. J is TRBJ2-5 and V is TRBV6-1; TRBD2 agrees at 12 bases. The CDR3 is 15 residues long. CDR1 is MNHNS, CDR2 SASEGT, per germline. V was pared by 7 bases and J by 3 bases, with 6 bases of the junction left unmatched.

The V gene is TRBV5-1, the J gene TRBJ2-1, with TRBD1 as a possible D gene (5 bases). V was cut by 2 bases and J by 1 base, with 13 bases left in between. Per germline, CDR1 SGHRS and CDR2 YFSETQ. The CDR3 runs to 16 residues. The CDR3 region is CASSLLTDLSYNEQFF. The CDR3 region has the DNA TGCGCCAGCAGCTTACTGACAGACCTATCCTACAATGAGCAGTTCTTC.